Presented here are 15 T cell receptor beta chains from one specimen sequenced in a study of T-cell memory formation after mild COVID-19. In TCRdb, the 5' RACE reads were re-called with MiXCR into one record per CDR3 protein. Of tens of thousands of distinct CDR3 sequences listed, 12% are singletons. Input material: PBMCs or a T cell subset sorted from them (not recorded which). Receptor source: a man aged 18 to 35 who had mild COVID-19 (a few samples of this study predate the infection). Cell type and time point are not known.

Ten or more counts support this clonotype. The J gene is TRBJ1-2, the V gene TRBV7-8; a weak D match, TRBD1 (6 bases). V was cut by 5 bases and J by 2 bases, with 15 bases left in between. In germline, CDR1 is SGHVS, CDR2 FQNEAQ. The length of the CDR3 is 15 residues. CDR3 in amino acids: CASSPGGGLNYGYTF. Written as DNA, the CDR3 is TGTGCCAGCAGCCCCGGGGGGGGGCTGAACTATGGCTACACCTTC.

This clonotype occurred a few times. This chain connects TRBV12-3 or TRBV12-4 to TRBJ2-7; D tentatively reads TRBD1 or TRBD2 (6 bases each). This CDR3 spans 12 amino acids. V was shortened by 8 bases and J by 2 bases, with 10 bases between the two germline ends. CDR3 in amino acids: CASSEGAYEQYF. Written as DNA, the CDR3 is TGTGCCAGCTCGGAGGGGGCCTACGAGCAGTACTTC.

The V gene is TRBV7-9, the J gene TRBJ2-5; 8 positions match TRBD1. Germline V gene sequence: CDR1 SEHNR, CDR2 FQNEAQ (reference sequence). Trimming removed 1 base from V and 1 base from J; junction bases left unmatched: 5. There are 16 residues in the CDR3. CDR3 nucleotide sequence: TGTGCCAGCAGCTTAGGTGACAGGGGTTTCCAAGAGACCCAGTACTTC. Protein: CASSLGDRGFQETQYF.

The chain links TRBV2 to TRBJ1-2; D possibly corresponds to TRBD1 (5 bases). V lost 5 bases and J 0 bases, leaving 19 bases between the germline ends. The CDR3 is made up of 17 amino acids. Germline V gives CDR1 SNHLY, CDR2 FYNNEI. For the CDR3, the DNA is TGTGCCAGCAGTCCCCTTGGTGGGACCAAAGCTAACTATGGCTACACCTTC. This codes for CASSPLGGTKANYGYTF.

The V call is TRBV10-3, the J call TRBJ1-1; 12 bases are a match to TRBD1. Trimming took 0 bases from V and 2 from J; bases not matched to a gene: 1. CDR1 is ENHRY, CDR2 SYGVKD, per germline. This CDR3 is 16 amino acids long. The CDR3, as DNA: TGTGCCATCAGTGAGTCTGGGACAGGGGGCAACACTGAAGCTTTCTTT. Its translation: CAISESGTGGNTEAFF.

This clonotype was observed at least ten times. The chain carries TRBV4-1 and TRBJ2-2; 10 nucleotides line up with TRBD1. Germline CDR1 MGHRA, CDR2 YSYEKL. The CDR3 has 12 residues. CDR3 DNA sequence: TGCGGACAGGGGGCGGTAAACGGGGAGCTGTTTTTT. This translates into CGQGAVNGELFF.

Here the CDR3 DNA reads TGCGCCAGCAGCTTGGGAGGACAGCAGCCTAATTCACCCCTCCACTTT. This encodes CASSLGGQQPNSPLHF. The genes are TRBV5-1 and TRBJ1-6; TRBD1 is a possible D gene (6 bases). The CDR3 length is 16 residues. V was pared by 0 bases and J by 6 bases, with 13 bases between. Germline V CDR1 and CDR2: SGHRS, YFSETQ.

This clonotype was seen a handful of times. The chain recombines TRBV12-3 or TRBV12-4 with TRBJ1-5; the match to TRBD1 covers 8 bases. CDR3 length: 15 amino acids. The junction had 15 bases not matched to a gene; V was cut back by 7 bases and J by 10 bases. CDR3 region: CASTRTGSEIYPQHF. The CDR3 DNA follows: TGTGCCAGCACCAGGACAGGGTCGGAAATTTATCCCCAGCATTTT.

Only a few counts were recorded for this clonotype. The chain uses TRBV2 and TRBJ2-4; a weak D match, TRBD2 (6 bases). This CDR3 is built from 14 residues. Germline V gene sequence: CDR1 SNHLY, CDR2 FYNNEI. Trimming cost V 4 bases and J 6 bases, with 13 bases left between them. DNA of the CDR3: TGTGCCAGCAGTGGTGGAGGGCTAGGAAACATTCAGTACTTC. Protein sequence: CASSGGGLGNIQYF.

The rearrangement joins TRBV6-5 to TRBJ2-2; a weak D match, TRBD1 (5 bases). In germline, CDR1 is MNHEY, CDR2 SVGAGI. This CDR3 is 15 amino acids long. V lost 2 bases and J lost 1, with 8 bases in between. CDR3 nucleotide sequence: TGTGCCAGCAGTTACGGGCAGGGGAACACCGGGGAGCTGTTTTTT. Residues: CASSYGQGNTGELFF.

The chain joins TRBV20-1 to TRBJ1-2; D gene uncertain. Per germline, CDR1 DFQATT and CDR2 SNEGSKA (reference sequence). Trimming shortened V by 5 bases and J by 6 bases, and 16 bases separated the two germline ends. The CDR3 contains 13 residues. CDR3: CSAPLLWSHGYTF. The CDR3 region has the DNA TGCAGTGCTCCCCTCTTATGGAGCCATGGCTACACCTTC.

This clonotype was detected many times. The V and J genes are TRBV3-1 and TRBJ2-7; D gene unclear. Per germline, CDR1 LGHDT and CDR2 YNNKEL (reference sequence). The CDR3 is 14 residues long. Trimming pared 1 base from V and 0 bases from J, leaving 7 bases between. CDR3 nucleotides: TGTGCCAGCAGCCAAGTTCCGGCCTCCTACGAGCAGTACTTC. It translates to CASSQVPASYEQYF.

This clonotype came up many times. V and J are TRBV7-2 and TRBJ2-7; 9 bases align to TRBD2. Germline lookup yields CDR1 SGHTA and CDR2 FQGNSA. Trimming cost V 1 base and J 5 bases; bases outside gene matches: 9. The CDR3 runs to 16 residues. The DNA of the CDR3 is TGTGCCAGCAGCTTAGAAGGCGGGGGGGCCGGTCACGAGCAGTACGTC. Its translation is CASSLEGGGAGHEQYV.

The V gene is TRBV20-1, the J gene TRBJ2-2; 9 bases fit TRBD2. The CDR3 has 18 amino acids. J gave up 3 bases and V 5 bases, and 16 bases lay outside the gene matches. Germline assignment: CDR1 DFQATT and CDR2 SNEGSKA (reference sequence). The CDR3 region is CSAWGTAGGRMDTGELFF. The CDR3 bases are TGCAGTGCTTGGGGGACTGCGGGGGGGCGAATGGACACCGGGGAGCTGTTTTTT.

The chain links TRBV12-5 to TRBJ2-1; D call uncertain. Between the trimmed V and J ends, which lost 0 bases and 7 bases, there was a span of 10 bases. This CDR3 is 14 amino acids long. Germline V gene sequence: CDR1 LGHNT, CDR2 FRNRAP. The CDR3 bases are TGTGCTAGTGGTTTGGTATCACTATCGAATGAGCAGTTCTTC. It yields the protein CASGLVSLSNEQFF. Variable domain in full (rest from reference TRBV12-5 and TRBJ2-1): DARVTQTPRHKVTEMGQEVTMRCQPILGHNTVFWYRQTMMQGLELLAYFRNRAPLDDSGMPKDRFSAEMPDATLATLKIQPSEPRDSAVYFCASGLVSLSNEQFFGPGTRLTVL.